A single sample gave rise to the 28 T cell receptor beta chains below, sequenced in a study of T-cell reconstitution after alpha-beta-depleted transplantation in children. Unique molecular identifiers were incorporated when the TCRbeta library was constructed. Each CDR3 protein is one row after TCRdb ran MiXCR on the PCR reads. The sample includes 250,000 to 300,000 distinct CDR3 sequences, around 9.6% seen only once; the top ten take 10%. Sequenced material: PBMCs from the stem cell graft donor, taken from the stem cell graft. These receptors were obtained from a human donor who donated a stem cell graft to a child with SCID.

This clonotype was seen more than once but under ten times. The rearrangement links TRBV24-1 to TRBJ2-1, with TRBD2 matching 8 bases. The CDR3 has 16 amino acids. V lost 5 bases and J lost 5; bases outside the gene matches: 10. Germline V gene data show CDR1 as KGHDR and CDR2 as SFDVKD. CDR3: CATSAGKRGRDNEQFF. The CDR3 DNA sequence: TGTGCCACCAGTGCAGGAAAGCGGGGGAGGGACAATGAGCAGTTCTTC.

This clonotype was found a few times. V gene TRBV27 combines with J gene TRBJ1-2; no reliable D call. The CDR3 is 16 residues long. Germline values: CDR1 MNHEY, CDR2 SMNVEV (reference sequence). V lost 1 base and J 1 base, leaving 13 bases between the germline ends. Here the CDR3 reads CASSLLWNPFNYGYTF. The CDR3 nucleotides read TGTGCCAGCAGTTTATTATGGAACCCATTTAACTATGGCTACACCTTC.

The rearrangement joins TRBV6-1 to TRBJ1-2, with D possibly being TRBD1 (5 bases). This CDR3 comprises 14 residues. Germline values: CDR1 MNHNS, CDR2 SASEGT. V lost 6 bases to trimming and J lost 2 bases, with 13 bases between them. As DNA, the CDR3 is TGTGCCAGCAGACCCTGGACACAAAACTATGGCTACACCTTC. Its protein product is CASRPWTQNYGYTF.

This clonotype was counted a few times. The rearrangement links TRBV2 to TRBJ1-4, with D possibly TRBD1 on 5 matching bases. The germline V gene encodes CDR1 SNHLY and CDR2 FYNNEI. Trimming left V 7 bases short and J 6 bases short, with 18 bases between. The length of the CDR3 is 15 residues. Here the CDR3 DNA reads TGTGCCAGCAATGGGCACGGGGGGGGTGATGAAAAACTGTTTTTT. Translated, it gives CASNGHGGGDEKLFF.

The V call is TRBV7-9, the J call TRBJ1-1; D gene unclear. CDR3 size: 15 residues. Trimming removed 0 bases at V and 4 bases at J, with 12 bases between. Germline CDR1 and CDR2: SEHNR and FQNEAQ (reference sequence). CDR3 amino acids: CASSLALGIGTEAFF. The CDR3 DNA reads as TGTGCCAGCAGCTTAGCGTTGGGTATCGGCACTGAAGCTTTCTTT.

This clonotype was seen many times. The V and J genes are TRBV29-1 and TRBJ1-2; no reliable D call. Trimming took 3 bases from V and 8 from J, leaving 10 bases between them. The V gene's germline CDR1 is SQVTM and CDR2 ANQGSEA. The CDR3 has 11 amino acids. CDR3: CSVEEGRGYTF. The CDR3 region has the DNA TGCAGCGTTGAGGAGGGAAGGGGCTACACCTTC.

Points on this clonotype: Mismatch with germline at one junction end may stem from a read error. The chain joins TRBV12-3 or TRBV12-4 to TRBJ2-1; TRBD1 or TRBD2 may be the D gene (5 bases each). The CDR3 runs to 13 residues. CDR3 nucleotide sequence: TGTGCCAGCAGTTTACGAGGGACCGAAGATCGGATCTTC. It translates to CASSLRGTEDRIF.

This chain links TRBV12-3 or TRBV12-4 with TRBJ2-7; D remains ambiguous. V was cut by 7 bases and J by 5 bases, with 12 bases left in between. The CDR3 extends over 12 amino acids. CDR3 in DNA: TGTGCCAGCAAGGCTGGCTCGCACGAGCAGTACTTC. As protein: CASKAGSHEQYF.

This clonotype occurred a few times. The chain employs TRBV6-5 and TRBJ1-1; a weak D match, TRBD1 (6 bases). CDR1 and CDR2 from the germline V gene are MNHEY and SVGAGI. There are 14 residues in the CDR3. Trimming stripped 6 bases from V and 5 bases from J, with 16 bases between. The CDR3 DNA is TGTGCCAGCAGAAACGGGGGGGGCAGTACTGAAGCTTTCTTT. It codes for CASRNGGGSTEAFF.

This chain links TRBV7-9 with TRBJ2-7; unclear D gene. The ends were cut back, 0 bases at V and 1 base at J, with 13 bases in the middle. The germline V gene has CDR1 SEHNR and CDR2 FQNEAQ (reference sequence). This CDR3 contains 16 residues. This CDR3 reads CASSLAPDRPSYEQYF. The CDR3 DNA reads as TGTGCCAGCAGCTTAGCGCCGGACCGACCATCCTACGAGCAGTACTTC.

This clonotype has only a few counts. The chain links TRBV7-3 to TRBJ2-2, with 7 bases aligning to TRBD1. Germline CDR1 is SGHTA and CDR2 is FQGTGA. V shed 4 bases, J shed 2 bases, and the junction held 7 bases outside the gene matches. The CDR3 consists of 16 residues. This chain's CDR3 is CASSYVGQPNTGELFF. Written as DNA, the CDR3 is TGTGCCAGCAGCTACGTGGGACAGCCTAACACCGGGGAGCTGTTTTTT.

J is TRBJ2-1 and V is TRBV7-9; D gene uncertain. The germline V and J ends were trimmed by 5 bases and 9 bases, with 11 bases remaining between them. The CDR3 is 12 residues long. Per the germline V gene, CDR1 is SEHNR and CDR2 is FQNEAQ (reference sequence). CDR3 region: CASSLNSPEQFF. CDR3 DNA sequence: TGTGCCAGCAGCCTCAATAGCCCTGAGCAGTTCTTC.

The rearrangement links TRBV6-1 to TRBJ2-1; the D is unclear. The germline CDR1 and CDR2 sequences are MNHNS and SASEGT. The V gene lost 1 base and the J gene lost 4 bases, with 8 bases spanning the gap. This CDR3 spans 14 amino acids. CDR3 coding DNA: TGTGCCAGCAGTGAAGATCTGGGTTACAATGAGCAGTTCTTC. This translates into CASSEDLGYNEQFF.

This clonotype turned up a few times. This chain links TRBV7-9 with TRBJ2-1; 9 bases align to TRBD1. CDR1 is SEHNR and CDR2 is FQNEAQ in the germline V gene (reference sequence). This CDR3 spans 15 amino acids. J gave up 3 bases and V 8 bases, and 8 bases lay outside the gene matches. The CDR3 here is CASHNRDRDYNEQFF. The CDR3 DNA sequence: TGTGCCAGCCATAACCGGGACAGGGACTACAATGAGCAGTTCTTC. The full variable domain, in which reference TRBV7-9 and TRBJ2-1 provide the parts outside the CDR3, is DTGVSQNPRHKITKRGQNVTFRCDPISEHNRLYWYRQTLGQGPEFLTYFQNEAQLEKSRLLSDRFSAERPKGSFSTLEIQRTEQGDSAMYLCASHNRDRDYNEQFFGPGTRLTVL.

This chain links TRBV20-1 with TRBJ2-7, with 12 positions matching TRBD1. The germline gives CDR1 DFQATT, CDR2 SNEGSKA (reference sequence). The V segment lost 5 bases and the J segment 4 bases; nucleotides outside the gene matches: 9. The CDR3 spans 15 residues. This chain's CDR3 is CSADGLGQGAYEQYF. Here the CDR3 DNA reads TGCAGTGCTGACGGATTGGGACAGGGGGCTTACGAGCAGTACTTC.

This CDR3 is CASSQDLVTPEAFF. CDR3 coding DNA: TGCGCCAGCAGCCAAGACTTAGTTACTCCTGAAGCTTTCTTT. The gene calls are TRBV4-1 and TRBJ1-1, with D hard to call. The germline V gene has CDR1 MGHRA and CDR2 YSYEKL. The CDR3 spans 14 residues. V dropped 0 bases and J dropped 6 bases, with 11 bases sitting between them.

This clonotype was seen a handful of times. The chain has TRBV10-3 and TRBJ2-7; D is perhaps TRBD1 (6 bases). Between the trimmed V and J ends, which lost 6 bases and 0 bases, there was a span of 18 bases. The CDR3 spans 16 residues. CDR1 is ENHRY, CDR2 SYGVKD, per germline. This CDR3 reads CAISLKDSFSSYEQYF. Written as DNA, the CDR3 is TGTGCCATCAGCCTAAAGGACAGCTTTAGCTCCTACGAGCAGTACTTC.

This chain joins TRBV6-1 and TRBJ1-1; maybe TRBD1 (5 bases). The CDR3 has 16 residues. V lost 6 bases to trimming and J lost 4 bases, with 21 bases between them. CDR1 MNHNS and CDR2 SASEGT come from the germline V gene. The CDR3 bases are TGTGCCAGCAGCACGGGTCTCGGGGGGGTGACCACTGAAGCTTTCTTT. Amino acids: CASSTGLGGVTTEAFF.

The sample holds many counts of this clonotype. The rearrangement links TRBV24-1 to TRBJ2-2; D is unresolved. CDR1 is KGHDR and CDR2 is SFDVKD in the germline V gene. This CDR3 is built from 14 residues. Trimming removed 4 bases at V and 5 bases at J, with 10 bases between. In DNA form, the CDR3 reads TGTGCCACCAGTGACACCCTGGGAACCGGGGAGCTGTTTTTT. This codes for CATSDTLGTGELFF.

The chain employs TRBV5-1 and TRBJ1-3; D remains unclear. Deletions cut 0 bases from V and 6 bases from J, with 13 bases between. Germline V gene data show CDR1 as SGHRS and CDR2 as YFSETQ. The CDR3 is 15 amino acids. CDR3 in amino acids: CASSLAVNPENTIYF. In DNA, the CDR3 is TGCGCCAGCAGCTTGGCAGTGAACCCGGAAAACACCATATATTTT.

This clonotype came up many times. V gene TRBV25-1 combines with J gene TRBJ2-2; D is undetermined. Germline V gene sequence: CDR1 MGHDK, CDR2 SYGVNS. The CDR3 runs 13 residues. The V end lost 4 bases, the J end lost 0 bases, and 3 bases lay between the germline ends. CDR3: CASSGANTGELFF. CDR3 bases: TGTGCCAGCAGTGGGGCGAACACCGGGGAGCTGTTTTTT.

This chain joins TRBV5-4 and TRBJ1-4; D might be TRBD1 (5 bases). CDR3 length equals 14 residues. The V and J ends lost 5 bases and 6 bases respectively, with 14 bases between them. Germline values: CDR1 SGHNT, CDR2 YYREEE (reference sequence). The CDR3 nucleotides read TGTGCCAGCAGTTCATCCGGGACTTATGAAAAACTGTTTTTT. Protein product: CASSSSGTYEKLFF.

The rearrangement joins TRBV27 to TRBJ1-2, with a tentative D call TRBD1 (5 bases). This CDR3 region has 13 residues. V gave up 5 bases and J gave up 8 bases, with 15 bases separating them. Germline-derived CDR1 and CDR2 are MNHEY and SMNVEV (reference sequence). The CDR3 spells CASSLGAGHGYTF. As DNA, the CDR3 is TGTGCCAGCAGTCTCGGGGCAGGGCACGGCTACACCTTC.

The chain links TRBV11-3 to TRBJ2-7; D may be TRBD1 (6 bases). CDR1 and CDR2 from the germline V gene are SGHNT and YENEEA. V lost 5 bases and J 5 bases, leaving 22 bases between the germline ends. The CDR3 has 16 amino acids. The CDR3: CASSTLSRQGPNEQYF. In DNA, the CDR3 is TGTGCCAGCAGCACCCTCTCCCGGCAGGGGCCCAACGAGCAGTACTTC.

This sequence joins TRBV12-3 or TRBV12-4 and TRBJ2-1; D unresolved. Trimming cost V 7 bases and J 5 bases, with 9 bases left between them. The CDR3 runs to 12 residues. The CDR3 loop is CASIPDHNEQFF. The CDR3 bases are TGTGCCAGCATTCCGGACCACAATGAGCAGTTCTTC.

This clonotype has only a few counts. The chain employs TRBV7-2 and TRBJ2-3; no clear D. This CDR3 comprises 15 residues. Deletions cut 3 bases from V and 2 bases from J, with 12 bases between. Germline V gives CDR1 SGHTA, CDR2 FQGNSA. The CDR3: CASSLNQAYTDTQYF. The CDR3 DNA follows: TGTGCCAGCAGCTTGAACCAAGCTTACACAGATACGCAGTATTTT.

This clonotype showed up just a few times. The gene calls are TRBV28 and TRBJ2-2; D is perhaps TRBD1 (6 bases). V gave up 8 bases and J gave up 1 base, with 11 bases separating them. CDR3 length: 14 amino acids. CDR1 is MDHEN and CDR2 is SYDVKM in the germline V gene. This chain's CDR3 is CASDRPLNTGELFF. Here the CDR3 DNA reads TGTGCCAGCGACAGGCCCTTGAACACCGGGGAGCTGTTTTTT.

This clonotype was counted ten times or more. The junction differs from germline at one of its ends, possibly a read error. V and J are TRBV2 and TRBJ1-1; 9 positions agree with TRBD1. Germline loops: CDR1 SNHLY, CDR2 FYNNEI. The CDR3 has 12 amino acids. This chain's CDR3 is CASAGTGPIGLF. CDR3 DNA sequence: TGTGCCAGCGCAGGGACAGGGCCGATTGGACTCTTT. The variable domain in full, completed from reference TRBV2 and TRBJ1-1, reads EPEVTQTPSHQVTQMGQEVILRCVPISNHLYFYWYRQILGQKVEFLVSFYNNEISEKSEIFDDQFSVERPDGSNFTLKIRSTKLEDSAMYFCASAGTGPIGLFGQGTRLTVV.